This T cell receptor (beta chain) stems from a study of siplizumab effects on memory and regulatory T cells. Study-wide results and caveats: Unstimulated naive T cells seemed to show more diversity than memory cells did, and they also seemed to be among the major contributors to the alloresponse. Proliferating siplizumab-culture Treg suppressive function went unconfirmed.

Data came from immunoSEQ multiplex PCR; TCRdb stores just in-frame clones and leaves some out. The data contain 99,000 or so clones, approximately 94% of them singletons. The sample holds a few counts of this clone. The antigen is not known. The sample has other DNA sequences that encode this CDR3 too. The TCR originated in a human donor in good health. Sequencing was done on a sample of CD4+ T cells sorted from blood.

CDR3 coding DNA: TGTGCCAGCAGTCAACAGATAATGAACACTGAAGCTTTCTTT. Translation gives CASSQQIMNTEAFF. The genes are TRBV6-1 and TRBJ1-1; D is uncertain. The germline V and J ends were trimmed by 5 bases and 0 bases, with 10 bases remaining between them. The CDR3 sequence is 14 residues long. The germline V gene encodes CDR1 MNHNS and CDR2 SASEGT.